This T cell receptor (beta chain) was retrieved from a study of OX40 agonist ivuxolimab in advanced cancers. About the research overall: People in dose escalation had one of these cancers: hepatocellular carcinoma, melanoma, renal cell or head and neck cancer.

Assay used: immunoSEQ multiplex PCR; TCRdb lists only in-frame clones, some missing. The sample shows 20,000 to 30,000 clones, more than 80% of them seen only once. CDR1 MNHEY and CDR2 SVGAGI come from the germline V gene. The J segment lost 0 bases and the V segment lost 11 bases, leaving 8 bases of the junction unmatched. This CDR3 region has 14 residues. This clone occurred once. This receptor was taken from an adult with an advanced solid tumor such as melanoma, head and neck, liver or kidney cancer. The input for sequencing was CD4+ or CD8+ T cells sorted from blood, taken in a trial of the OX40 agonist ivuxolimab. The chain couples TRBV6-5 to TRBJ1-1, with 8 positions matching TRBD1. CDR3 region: CAAGGSSMNTEAFF. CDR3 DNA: TGTGCCGCAGGGGGCTCCTCAATGAACACTGAAGCTTTCTTT.